The 9 T cell receptor beta chains in this list originate from one sample, sequenced in a study of cytomegalovirus exposure and HLA in healthy donors. Amplification used 60 Vbeta primers and 13 Jbeta primers. Sequencing used immunoSEQ multiplex PCR; TCRdb keeps in-frame clones, though not all of them. The repertoire has approximately 100,000 clones, 76% of them found once; the top ten carry approximately 4%. The material sequenced was PBMCs. These receptors were collected from a man aged 40-50 years in good health and CMV-seronegative.

Notes on this clone: The junction shows a germline mismatch at one end, possibly a read error. The genes are TRBV4-3 and TRBJ1-3; 11 bases map to TRBD1. Germline V gene data show CDR1 as LGHNA and CDR2 as YSLEER. The CDR3 runs 14 residues. The CDR3 is CASSPSGTGGLRHF. The CDR3 nucleotides are TGCGCCAGCAGCCCTTCCGGGACAGGGGGTTTACGGCATTTT.

The gene calls are TRBV29-1 and TRBJ2-3; 12 bases map to TRBD2. This CDR3 region has 13 residues. CDR1 and CDR2 from the germline V gene are SQVTM and ANQGSEA. Trimming took 6 bases from V and 6 from J; bases not matched to a gene: 4. CDR3 protein: CSVLAGGPDTQYF. CDR3 sequence (DNA): TGCAGCGTGCTAGCGGGGGGGCCGGATACGCAGTATTTT.

CDR3 DNA: TGTGCCAGCAGATCTTACGGGACATATACCTACGAGCAGTACTTC. Translated, it gives CASRSYGTYTYEQYF. V gene TRBV6-5 combines with J gene TRBJ2-7; D possibly corresponds to TRBD1 (6 bases). With 6 bases removed from V and 2 bases from J, the gap between germline ends came to 17 bases. CDR1 and CDR2 from the germline V gene are MNHEY and SVGAGI. This CDR3 is 15 amino acids long.

For the CDR3, the DNA is TGTGCCAGCAGCTTGAACCGGGACAGCTATGGCTACACCTTC. It codes for CASSLNRDSYGYTF. This sequence joins TRBV6-4 and TRBJ1-2; 7 bases align to TRBD1. Trimming cost V 6 bases and J 4 bases; bases outside gene matches: 8. The V gene's germline CDR1 is MRHNA and CDR2 SNTAGT. The CDR3 is 14 amino acids.

This chain joins TRBV11-2 and TRBJ1-3; 7 bases fit TRBD1. The germline CDR1 and CDR2 sequences are SGHAT and FQNNGV. V shed 2 bases and J 0 bases; nucleotides not matched to a gene: 4. This CDR3 is 16 amino acids long. CDR3 sequence (DNA): TGTGCCAGCAGCTTATCCGACAGGGTCTCTGGAAACACCATATATTTT. This sequence encodes CASSLSDRVSGNTIYF.

This clone has only one observation. The chain carries TRBV4-1 and TRBJ1-2; 7 bases agree with TRBD1. V lost 2 bases, J lost 2 bases, and 2 bases stayed unmatched. The CDR3 extends over 14 amino acids. The germline CDR1 and CDR2 sequences are MGHRA and YSYEKL. The CDR3: CASSQPTGNYGYTF. In DNA, the CDR3 is TGCGCCAGCAGCCAACCGACAGGGAACTATGGCTACACCTTC.

The rearrangement links TRBV7-9 to TRBJ2-1; possible D gene TRBD2, 6 bases. Germline loops: CDR1 SEHNR, CDR2 FQNEAQ (reference sequence). V lost 5 bases and J lost 9, with 14 bases in between. The CDR3 has 13 amino acids. Here the CDR3 DNA reads TGTGCCAGCAGCCCCCCGGGCGGGGTTGAGCAGTTCTTC. This translates into CASSPPGGVEQFF. The full variable domain, its missing parts supplied by reference TRBV7-9 and TRBJ2-1, is DTGVSQNPRHKITKRGQNVTFRCDPISEHNRLYWYRQTLGQGPEFLTYFQNEAQLEKSRLLSDRFSAERPKGSFSTLEIQRTEQGDSAMYLCASSPPGGVEQFFGPGTRLTVL.

Of note for this clone: At one of its ends the junction is not consistent with the germline gene, which may arise from a read error. This chain links TRBV6-6 with TRBJ2-2, with TRBD1 identical over 7 bases. The CDR3 loop spans 16 amino acids. Germline V gene data show CDR1 as MNHNY and CDR2 as SVGAGI (reference sequence). The CDR3 DNA reads as TGTGCCAGCAATTACATTTTACAGGGGATCCCCGGGGAGCTGTTTTTT. This sequence encodes CASNYILQGIPGELFF.

This rearrangement joins TRBV5-1 to TRBJ2-2; 8 bases fit TRBD1. V trimming: 3 bases; J trimming: 4 bases; junction bases outside the gene matches: 2. The CDR3 runs 14 residues. Germline V lookup: CDR1 SGHRS, CDR2 YFSETQ. The chain's CDR3 is CASSSGGGTGELFF. As DNA, the CDR3 is TGCGCCAGCAGCTCAGGGGGCGGCACCGGGGAGCTGTTTTTT.